This TCR beta chain was identified in a study of Tregs in tolerant kidney transplant recipients. Whole-study context: An approximately 3-day belatacept mixed lymphocyte reaction, sometimes plus 5-day graft donor restimulation, preceded CD4+CD25+CD127- sorting. General study points: This study did not directly address biological reproducibility. Activated donor B cell expansion appeared to reveal the most relevant donor-specific TCRbeta repertoire.

As for this clone: Its matching antigen is unknown.

Repertoires were generated with immunoSEQ multiplex PCR, while TCRdb's copy carries only in-frame clones and drops some. The repertoire has 15,000 to 20,000 clones, approximately 60% of them found once; the top ten carry 2.5% to 3.5%. Germline V gene lookup returns CDR1 LNHDA and CDR2 SQIVND (reference sequence). The CDR3 has 14 residues. Trimming cost V 6 bases and J 2 bases, with 10 bases left between them. Sequenced: Tregs from blood cultured with allogeneic cells. The chain couples TRBV19 to TRBJ2-2; either TRBD1 or TRBD2 may supply D (6 bases each). This TCR derives from a human donor in good health. This chain's CDR3 is CASRRDTNTGELFF. The CDR3 bases are TGTGCCAGTAGGCGGGACACTAACACCGGGGAGCTGTTTTTT.